This T cell receptor beta chain is drawn from a study of blood T cell repertoires in COVID-19. Looking at the study overall: PBMCs, B-cell-depleted T cells, or T cells were the source of the cDNA or gDNA that made up the material.

Concerning this clone itself: This sample includes further DNA sequences coding for the same CDR3.

Original data processing: Nucleated cell number was recorded as an estimate derived from reference gene primer amplification. Using immunoSEQ multiplex PCR, the repertoire was profiled, and TCRdb retains in-frame clones only, with some absent. That table is the source of V, J and clone size, and D and trimming were worked out from the DNA. The sample carries around 200,000 clones, around nine tenths recorded once. Germline CDR1 SGHDT, CDR2 YYEEEE. This CDR3 has 12 residues. V lost 0 bases to trimming and J lost 6 bases, with 5 bases between them. The material sequenced was peripheral blood. This chain uses TRBV5-6 with TRBJ2-3; no clear D gene. This receptor was taken from a man between 18 and 35 years old with active or convalescent COVID-19. The CDR3 reads CASSLASDTQYF. The DNA for the CDR3 is TGTGCCAGCAGCTTGGCTTCCGATACGCAGTATTTT. The whole variable domain, remainder taken from reference TRBV5-6 and TRBJ2-3, is DAGVTQSPTHLIKTRGQQVTLRCSPKSGHDTVSWYQQALGQGPQFIFQYYEEEERQRGNFPDRFSGHQFPNYSSELNVNALLLGDSALYLCASSLASDTQYFGPGTRLTVL.